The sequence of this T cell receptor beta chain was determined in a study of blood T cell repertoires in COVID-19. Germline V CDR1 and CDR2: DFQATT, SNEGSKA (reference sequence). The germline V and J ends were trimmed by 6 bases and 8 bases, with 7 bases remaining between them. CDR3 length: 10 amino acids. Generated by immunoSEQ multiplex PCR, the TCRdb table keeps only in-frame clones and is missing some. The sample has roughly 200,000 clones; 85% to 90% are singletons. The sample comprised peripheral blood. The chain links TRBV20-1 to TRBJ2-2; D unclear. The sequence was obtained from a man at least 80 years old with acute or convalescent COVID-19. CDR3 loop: CSAKAGELFF. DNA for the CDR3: TGCAGTGCGAAAGCGGGGGAGCTGTTTTTT.